Listed below are T cell receptor beta chains from one sample, sequenced in a study of shared clonotypes between healthy human individuals. Produced via immunoSEQ multiplex PCR; TCRdb's table is partial and in-frame only. The table includes some 2,000,000 clones, almost 96% detected once. The specimen was naive CD4+ T cells sorted from blood. These receptor sequences come from a man between 18 and 29 years old in good health. Both conserved end residues are part of each CDR3. A D gene is named only where the DNA matches it firmly. For some rows the clone size is stated as once, few or many, or as a class when expanded; others skip it.

CDR3: CASRASGYEQYF
DNA: TGTGCCAGCAGGGCTAGCGGTTACGAGCAGTACTTC
size: .
D: TRBD2
J: TRBJ2-7
V: TRBV28

CDR3: CASSLVESTNEKLFF
DNA: TGTGCCAGCAGCTTAGTTGAGTCAACTAATGAAAAACTGTTTTTT
size: .
D: .
J: TRBJ1-4
V: TRBV7-9

CDR3: CASSPPERGEQFF
DNA: TGTGCCAGCAGCCCCCCCGAGCGAGGCGAGCAGTTCTTC
size: .
D: .
J: TRBJ2-1
V: TRBV5-4

CDR3: CASRGQGLSGNTIYF
DNA: TGTGCCAGCAGGGGACAGGGCCTCTCTGGAAACACCATATATTTT
size: .
D: TRBD1
J: TRBJ1-3
V: TRBV5-8

CDR3: CASSWGRTYEQYF
DNA: TGTGCCAGCAGCTGGGGACGTACCTACGAGCAGTACTTC
size: .
D: .
J: TRBJ2-7
V: TRBV2

CDR3: CASSVDEGRTQYF
DNA: TGTGCCAGCAGCGTAGACGAAGGACGGACGCAGTATTTT
size: .
D: .
J: TRBJ2-3
V: TRBV9

CDR3: CASSDDRRAKNIQYF
DNA: TGTGCCAGCAGTGACGACAGGCGTGCCAAAAACATTCAGTACTTC
size: .
D: .
J: TRBJ2-4
V: TRBV7-9

CDR3: CASSLIGSASTDTQYF
DNA: TGTGCCAGCAGCTTGATCGGGAGCGCTAGCACAGATACGCAGTATTTT
size: .
D: .
J: TRBJ2-3
V: TRBV13

CDR3: CASNDRTYGYTF
DNA: TGTGCCAGCAATGACAGAACGTATGGCTACACCTTC
size: .
D: .
J: TRBJ1-2
V: TRBV6-5

CDR3: CAWSPRGGEQYF
DNA: TGTGCCTGGAGCCCACGCGGCGGCGAGCAGTACTTC
size: .
D: .
J: TRBJ2-7
V: TRBV30

CDR3: CAWSGLDSTYEQYF
DNA: TGTGCCTGGAGTGGATTAGACAGTACCTACGAGCAGTACTTC
size: .
D: .
J: TRBJ2-7
V: TRBV30

CDR3: CAWRVPLRGKRQNEKLFF
DNA: TGTGCCTGGAGAGTCCCGCTCAGGGGAAAAAGGCAGAATGAAAAACTGTTTTTT
size: .
D: .
J: TRBJ1-4
V: TRBV30

CDR3: CASSPTRTATNEKLFF
DNA: TGCGCCAGCAGCCCTACCCGGACAGCAACTAATGAAAAACTGTTTTTT
size: once
D: .
J: TRBJ1-4
V: TRBV5-1

CDR3: CASSLAPQEKLFF
DNA: TGTGCCAGCAGCTTAGCGCCCCAAGAAAAACTGTTTTTT
size: .
D: .
J: TRBJ1-4
V: TRBV7-6

CDR3: CASSQVTQLGGGRNTIYF
DNA: TGCGCCAGCAGCCAAGTAACCCAACTCGGAGGGGGCCGAAACACCATATATTTT
size: .
D: TRBD1
J: TRBJ1-3
V: TRBV4-1

CDR3: CASSLEGSGYTF
DNA: TGTGCCAGCAGCTTAGAAGGGTCCGGCTACACCTTC
size: .
D: .
J: TRBJ1-2
V: TRBV7-8

CDR3: CASRGWGKTSYNSPLHF
DNA: TGTGCCAGTAGGGGATGGGGGAAGACCTCCTATAATTCACCCCTCCACTTT
size: .
D: .
J: TRBJ1-6
V: TRBV19

CDR3: CASSQEATSGSSGEQFF
DNA: TGCGCCAGCAGCCAAGAGGCAACTAGCGGGAGCAGCGGTGAGCAGTTCTTC
size: .
D: TRBD2
J: TRBJ2-1
V: TRBV4-3

CDR3: CASSQEPAGSYEQYF
DNA: TGCGCCAGCAGCCAAGAACCGGCAGGAAGCTACGAGCAGTACTTC
size: .
D: .
J: TRBJ2-7
V: TRBV4-1

CDR3: CASSETGGSPYNEQFF
DNA: TGCGCCAGCAGCGAGACAGGGGGGAGCCCCTACAATGAGCAGTTCTTC
size: .
D: TRBD1
J: TRBJ2-1
V: TRBV5-1

CDR3: CASSIVTARVGGTDTQYF
DNA: TGTGCCAGTAGTATAGTAACGGCCCGAGTAGGTGGCACAGATACGCAGTATTTT
size: .
D: .
J: TRBJ2-3
V: TRBV19

CDR3: CASLGTSGRDEQFF
DNA: TGTGCCAGCCTAGGGACTAGCGGGAGAGATGAGCAGTTCTTC
size: .
D: TRBD2
J: TRBJ2-1
V: TRBV2

CDR3: CASSYLGIGTQYF
DNA: TGTGCCAGCAGTTACTTGGGGATCGGTACCCAGTACTTC
size: once
D: .
J: TRBJ2-5
V: TRBV6-6

CDR3: CASRDDREIAKNIQYF
DNA: TGTGCCAGCAGAGATGACAGGGAGATAGCCAAAAACATTCAGTACTTC
size: .
D: TRBD1
J: TRBJ2-4
V: TRBV2

CDR3: CASSSTGTGNSPLHF
DNA: TGTGCCAGCAGCTCCACCGGGACAGGGAATTCACCCCTCCACTTT
size: .
D: TRBD1
J: TRBJ1-6
V: TRBV7-2

CDR3: CASSPSSGGGEKLFF
DNA: TGTGCCAGCAGTCCCTCCTCTGGGGGTGGCGAAAAACTGTTTTTT
size: .
D: .
J: TRBJ1-4
V: TRBV28

CDR3: CATEKDYSGNTIYF
DNA: TGTGCCACAGAGAAGGATTACTCTGGAAACACCATATATTTT
size: .
D: .
J: TRBJ1-3
V: TRBV15

CDR3: CASSWDASGRAGEQYF
DNA: TGCGCCAGCAGCTGGGACGCTAGCGGGAGGGCCGGCGAGCAGTACTTC
size: .
D: TRBD2
J: TRBJ2-7
V: TRBV5-1

CDR3: CASRAGSGQYYEQYF
DNA: TGTGCCAGCCGAGCCGGCTCTGGACAGTATTACGAGCAGTACTTC
size: .
D: .
J: TRBJ2-7
V: TRBV6-5

CDR3: CASSLNRGSTYEQYF
DNA: TGTGCCAGCAGCTTAAACAGGGGCTCCACCTACGAGCAGTACTTC
size: .
D: TRBD1
J: TRBJ2-7
V: TRBV11-2

CDR3: CASSPERGGAGELFF
DNA: TGTGCCAGCTCACCAGAGAGGGGAGGTGCCGGGGAGCTGTTTTTT
size: .
D: .
J: TRBJ2-2
V: TRBV18

CDR3: CASSLAPSGSSYNEQFF
DNA: TGTGCCAGCAGCTTAGCTCCTAGCGGGAGCTCCTACAATGAGCAGTTCTTC
size: .
D: TRBD2
J: TRBJ2-1
V: TRBV7-2

CDR3: CASSLVENNEQFF
DNA: TGTGCCAGCAGCTTAGTCGAGAACAATGAGCAGTTCTTC
size: .
D: .
J: TRBJ2-1
V: TRBV7-9

CDR3: CASSQDVKEGVPNEQFF
DNA: TGCGCCAGCAGCCAAGACGTAAAGGAAGGGGTTCCGAATGAGCAGTTCTTC
size: .
D: .
J: TRBJ2-1
V: TRBV4-3

CDR3: CASSSGGHGYTF
DNA: TGTGCCAGCAGTTCCGGGGGGCACGGCTACACCTTC
size: .
D: .
J: TRBJ1-2
V: TRBV28

CDR3: CASSSTGGGETQYF
DNA: TGTGCCAGCAGCTCTACAGGGGGCGGGGAGACCCAGTACTTC
size: .
D: TRBD1
J: TRBJ2-5
V: TRBV5-4

CDR3: CASSLQGADTGELFF
DNA: TGCGCCAGCAGCTTGCAGGGGGCCGACACCGGGGAGCTGTTTTTT
size: .
D: TRBD1
J: TRBJ2-2
V: TRBV5-1

CDR3: CASREDRGMTDTQYF
DNA: TGTGCCAGCAGGGAGGACAGGGGTATGACAGATACGCAGTATTTT
size: .
D: TRBD1
J: TRBJ2-3
V: TRBV5-4

CDR3: CASRPGQGVYYGYTF
DNA: TGTGCCAGCAGACCGGGACAGGGTGTTTACTATGGCTACACCTTC
size: .
D: TRBD1
J: TRBJ1-2
V: TRBV7-9

CDR3: CASSLGNSYEQYF
DNA: TGCGCCAGCAGCTTGGGGAACAGCTACGAGCAGTACTTC
size: .
D: .
J: TRBJ2-7
V: TRBV5-1

CDR3: CASSRPGAGEWNIQYF
DNA: TGTGCCAGCAGCCGACCCGGAGCGGGAGAGTGGAACATTCAGTACTTC
size: .
D: TRBD2
J: TRBJ2-4
V: TRBV7-2

CDR3: CASSQDLSGNYEQYF
DNA: TGCGCCAGCAGCCAAGACCTTAGCGGGAACTACGAGCAGTACTTC
size: .
D: TRBD2
J: TRBJ2-7
V: TRBV4-3

CDR3: CASSEVLAGPQQETQYF
DNA: TGTGCCAGCAGTGAAGTTCTAGCGGGCCCCCAGCAAGAGACCCAGTACTTC
size: .
D: TRBD2
J: TRBJ2-5
V: TRBV25-1

CDR3: CASSPRPGLAGLTDTQYF
DNA: TGTGCCAGCTCACCACGGCCAGGGCTAGCGGGATTAACAGATACGCAGTATTTT
size: .
D: TRBD2
J: TRBJ2-3
V: TRBV18

CDR3: CASNPQGGGHYNEQFF
DNA: TGTGCCAGCAACCCCCAGGGGGGGGGCCACTACAATGAGCAGTTCTTC
size: .
D: .
J: TRBJ2-1
V: TRBV11-2

CDR3: CASSLKGVDYEQYF
DNA: TGTGCCAGCAGTTTAAAAGGGGTCGACTACGAGCAGTACTTC
size: once
D: .
J: TRBJ2-7
V: TRBV27

CDR3: CAWTPDLSYNEKLFF
DNA: TGTGCCTGGACGCCAGACCTATCTTATAATGAAAAACTGTTTTTT
size: .
D: .
J: TRBJ1-4
V: TRBV30

CDR3: CASSFFPKGLYSNQPQHF
DNA: TGTGCCAGCAGCTTCTTCCCCAAGGGACTGTATAGCAATCAGCCCCAGCATTTT
size: .
D: .
J: TRBJ1-5
V: TRBV7-2

CDR3: CASSLDQRPLHF
DNA: TGTGCCAGCAGCTTAGATCAACGACCCCTCCACTTT
size: .
D: .
J: TRBJ1-6
V: TRBV7-9

CDR3: CASTTRRKETQYF
DNA: TGTGCCAGCACCACGAGACGAAAAGAGACCCAGTACTTC
size: few
D: .
J: TRBJ2-5
V: TRBV7-8

CDR3: CASRRDREAFF
DNA: TGTGCCAGCAGGCGGGACAGGGAAGCTTTCTTT
size: .
D: TRBD1
J: TRBJ1-1
V: TRBV27

CDR3: CASSWDRGSYEQYF
DNA: TGTGCCAGCAGCTGGGACAGGGGCTCCTACGAGCAGTACTTC
size: .
D: TRBD1
J: TRBJ2-7
V: TRBV5-4

CDR3: CASSPRGQAPNYGYTF
DNA: TGTGCCAGCAGCCCCCGGGGTCAGGCGCCGAACTATGGCTACACCTTC
size: .
D: .
J: TRBJ1-2
V: TRBV9

CDR3: CASRWTGDAGANVLTF
DNA: TGTGCCAGCAGATGGACAGGGGATGCTGGGGCCAACGTCCTGACTTTC
size: .
D: TRBD1
J: TRBJ2-6
V: TRBV2

CDR3: CASGSRLRRLKETQYF
DNA: TGTGCTAGTGGTTCGCGATTAAGGCGTTTGAAAGAGACCCAGTACTTC
size: .
D: .
J: TRBJ2-5
V: TRBV12-5

CDR3: CASTGLGRGTGTQYF
DNA: TGTGCCAGCACCGGGCTGGGGAGGGGGACGGGAACCCAGTACTTC
size: .
D: .
J: TRBJ2-5
V: TRBV6-1